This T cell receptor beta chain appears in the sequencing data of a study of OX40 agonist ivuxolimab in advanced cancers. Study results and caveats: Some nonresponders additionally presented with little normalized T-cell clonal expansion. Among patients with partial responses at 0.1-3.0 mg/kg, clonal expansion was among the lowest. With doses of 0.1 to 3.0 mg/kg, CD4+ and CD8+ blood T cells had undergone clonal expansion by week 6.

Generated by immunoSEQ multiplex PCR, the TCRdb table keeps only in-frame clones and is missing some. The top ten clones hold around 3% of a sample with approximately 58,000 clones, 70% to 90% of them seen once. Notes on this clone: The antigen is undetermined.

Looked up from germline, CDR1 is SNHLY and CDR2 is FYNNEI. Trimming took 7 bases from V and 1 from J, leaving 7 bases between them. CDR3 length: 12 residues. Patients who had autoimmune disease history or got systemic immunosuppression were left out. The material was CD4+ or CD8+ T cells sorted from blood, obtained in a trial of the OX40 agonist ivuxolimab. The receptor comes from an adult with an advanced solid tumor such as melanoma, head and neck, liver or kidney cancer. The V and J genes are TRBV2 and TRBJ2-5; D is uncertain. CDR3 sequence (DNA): TGTGCCAGCAACAGACTCCAAGAGACCCAGTACTTC. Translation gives CASNRLQETQYF.